This T cell receptor beta chain derives from a study of blood T cell repertoires in COVID-19 (dated by TCRdb to 2018 to 2021). Concerning the study at large: Samples from collaborators originated in the United States, Italy and Spain and spanned both the acute and convalescent phases of COVID-19. The prospective study material was composed of cDNA or gDNA derived from T cells, B-cell-depleted T cells, or PBMCs. The dataset comprised deeply sampled blood TCRbeta repertoires from subjects exposed to, actively infected with, or recovered from COVID-19. The repertoires were made available in a free public database intended to serve as a resource for research on the immune response to SARS-CoV-2. The samples were drawn from two sources: the first 160 participants of the ongoing ImmuneRACE study, and over 950 subjects contributed by 6 global collaborators. A de-identified subject ID, COVID-19 status, age in years and sex were almost always included in the sample metadata. Where HLA class I and class II types were available, the types were taken from metadata supplied by the sample provider, not from assay-based typing. Overall study results and their limits: The amount of clinical and demographic metadata varied by source and participant and was provided uncurated.

Each collaborating institution followed its own protocols to collect whole blood in K2EDTA tubes. For TCRbeta analysis, collaborators shipped samples in one of three forms: frozen whole blood, isolated PBMCs, or DNA extracted from either of those sample types. The immunoSEQ Assay, a bias-controlled multiplex PCR, was used to amplify TCRbeta CDR3 regions from genomic DNA. On the study's bioinformatics: The number of nucleated cells in each sample was estimated from the amplification of reference gene primers within the assay. Sequence reads were collapsed and filtered to measure the absolute abundance of every unique TCRbeta CDR3 rearrangement. For each sample, productive Simpson clonality was calculated as the square root of Simpson's diversity index over productive rearrangements. TCRdb retrieved this table from immuneACCESS and kept in-frame rearrangements only. Not all clones are present; in checked studies, unresolved V genes account for under half, and no reason is known for the remainder. V, J and clone size derive from that table, while D and trimming were established from the DNA sequence. In all, the sample holds some 70,000 clones, and around 80% of those were seen once. In total, the top ten clones hold roughly a tenth of the sample.

CDR3 length: 12 amino acids, cysteine to phenylalanine. Of all the DNA, just the CDR3 is kept, 36 bases in frame from base 1. The germline V gene (reference sequence) yields LNHDA for CDR1 and SQIVND for CDR2. V and J are truncated by 8 bases and 2 bases respectively, leaving an intervening sequence of 9 bases. Comments on this clone: There is no known antigen for this receptor. No per-base quality is available; no much larger clone lies one base away.

Specimen: peripheral blood. The chain joins TRBV19 to TRBJ2-5; no D gene is confidently identified. The receptor's source is a woman aged 45-65 years with acute or convalescent COVID-19. The sequenced DNA: TGTGCCAGTTCCCGCAGACAAGAGACCCAGTACTTC. The translation is CASSRRQETQYF.